This paragraph covers one TCR beta chain sequence. This entry comes from a study of blood T cell repertoires in COVID-19. Whole-study context: Spain, Italy and the United States supplied samples that represented acute and convalescent COVID-19. PBMCs, B-cell-depleted T cells, or T cells were the source of the cDNA or gDNA that made up the material.

Original handling: Amplification from reference gene primers served as the basis for estimated nucleated cell counts. The repertoire was sequenced with immunoSEQ multiplex PCR; TCRdb's copy has only in-frame clones and lacks some. V and J calls and clone size follow that table, whereas D and trimming were derived from the DNA. The sample shows 300,000 or so clones, about 89% of them seen only once. There are 17 residues in the CDR3. In germline, CDR1 is SGHNT, CDR2 YENEEA. Trimming cost V 6 bases and J 9 bases; bases outside gene matches: 18. Sequenced material: peripheral blood. This TCR was recovered from a man aged 18 to 30 who had recovered from COVID-19. The V and J genes are TRBV11-3 and TRBJ2-2; 8 positions match TRBD2. The CDR3 DNA follows: TGTGCCAGCAGATTGAGCGAGCCAGCGGGAGTTCTCCGGGAGCTGTTTTTT. It translates to CASRLSEPAGVLRELFF. The full variable domain, rest sourced from reference TRBV11-3 and TRBJ2-2, is EAGVVQSPRYKIIEKKQPVAFWCNPISGHNTLYWYLQNLGQGPELLIRYENEEAVDDSQLPKDRFSAERLKGVDSTLKIQPAELGDSAVYLCASRLSEPAGVLRELFFGEGSRLTVL.